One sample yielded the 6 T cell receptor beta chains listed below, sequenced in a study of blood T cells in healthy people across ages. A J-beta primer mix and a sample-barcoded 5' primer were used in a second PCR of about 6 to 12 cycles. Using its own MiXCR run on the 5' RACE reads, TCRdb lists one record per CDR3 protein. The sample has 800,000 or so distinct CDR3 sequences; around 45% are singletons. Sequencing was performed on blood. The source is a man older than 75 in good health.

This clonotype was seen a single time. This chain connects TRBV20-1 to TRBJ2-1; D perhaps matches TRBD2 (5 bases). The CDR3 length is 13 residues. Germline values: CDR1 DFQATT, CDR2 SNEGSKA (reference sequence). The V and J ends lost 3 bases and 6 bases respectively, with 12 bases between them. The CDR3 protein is CSASRTGSNEQFF. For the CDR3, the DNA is TGCAGTGCTAGCCGGACTGGCAGCAATGAGCAGTTCTTC.

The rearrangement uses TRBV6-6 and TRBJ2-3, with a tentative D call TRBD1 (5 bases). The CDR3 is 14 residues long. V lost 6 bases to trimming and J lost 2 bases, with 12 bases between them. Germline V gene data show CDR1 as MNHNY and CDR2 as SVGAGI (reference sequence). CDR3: CASRTRVDTDTQYF. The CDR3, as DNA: TGTGCCAGCAGAACCAGGGTGGACACAGATACGCAGTATTTT.

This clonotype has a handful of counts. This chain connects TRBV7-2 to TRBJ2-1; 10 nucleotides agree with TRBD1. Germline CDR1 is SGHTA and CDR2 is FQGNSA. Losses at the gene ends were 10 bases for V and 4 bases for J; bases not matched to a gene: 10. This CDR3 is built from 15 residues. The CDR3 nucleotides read TGTGCCACTACGACAGGGGGCAATATGTACAATGAGCAGTTCTTC. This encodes CATTTGGNMYNEQFF.

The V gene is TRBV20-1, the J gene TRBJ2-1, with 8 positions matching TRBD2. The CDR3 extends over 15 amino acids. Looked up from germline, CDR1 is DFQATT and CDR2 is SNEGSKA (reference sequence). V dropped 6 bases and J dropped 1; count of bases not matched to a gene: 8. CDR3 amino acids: CSAQGPSGSYNEQFF. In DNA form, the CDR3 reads TGCAGTGCCCAAGGTCCTAGCGGGTCCTACAATGAGCAGTTCTTC.

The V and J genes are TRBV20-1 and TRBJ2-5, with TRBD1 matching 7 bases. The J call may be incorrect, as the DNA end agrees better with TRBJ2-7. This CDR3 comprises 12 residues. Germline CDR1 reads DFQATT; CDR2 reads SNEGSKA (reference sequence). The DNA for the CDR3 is TGCAGTGCTGAGGGGACAGCCTACGAGCAGTACTTC. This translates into CSAEGTAYEQYF.

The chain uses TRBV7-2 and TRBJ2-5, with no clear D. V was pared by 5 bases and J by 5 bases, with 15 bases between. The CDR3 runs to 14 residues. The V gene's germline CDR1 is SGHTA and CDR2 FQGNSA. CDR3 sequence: CASSLEAYGETQYF. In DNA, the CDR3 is TGTGCCAGCAGCCTAGAAGCTTACGGGGAGACCCAGTACTTC.